This TCR beta chain was documented in a study of cytomegalovirus exposure and HLA in healthy donors. Turning to the study itself: A subsequent analysis reported that the 120 validation repertoires were produced on the same platform that had also been used for the 600 to 800 first-cohort repertoires.

This clone was seen once. The 120-subject validation cohort, separate from the approximately 670-subject first cohort, included the donors. The germline gives CDR1 SGHDN, CDR2 FVKESK. This CDR3 is 13 amino acids long. V was clipped by 6 bases and J by 7 bases, with 16 bases between them. Profiled with immunoSEQ multiplex PCR; TCRdb holds only in-frame clones, not every one. The sample comprises under 150,000 clones, roughly 90% of which are singletons, and 0.55% to 0.8% rests with the top ten. V is TRBV14 and J is TRBJ2-7; perhaps TRBD2 as D (5 bases). Sequenced: PBMCs. The source is a young man in good health and CMV-seronegative. In nucleotides, the CDR3 is TGTGCCAGCAGTCCGACCCATTCGGGGGAGCAGTACGTC. Amino acids: CASSPTHSGEQYV.